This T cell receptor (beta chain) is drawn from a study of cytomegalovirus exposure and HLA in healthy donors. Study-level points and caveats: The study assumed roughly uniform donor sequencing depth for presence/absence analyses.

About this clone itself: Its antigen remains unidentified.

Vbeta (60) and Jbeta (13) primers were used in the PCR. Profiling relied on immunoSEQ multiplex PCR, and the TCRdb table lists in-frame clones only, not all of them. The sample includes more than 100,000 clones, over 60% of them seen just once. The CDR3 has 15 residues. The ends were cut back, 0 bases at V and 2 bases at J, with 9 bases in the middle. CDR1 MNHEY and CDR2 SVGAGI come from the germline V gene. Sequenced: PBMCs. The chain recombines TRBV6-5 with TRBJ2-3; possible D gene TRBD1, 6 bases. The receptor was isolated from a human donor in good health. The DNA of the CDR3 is TGTGCCAGCAGTTACTCGTACAGGGACACAGATACGCAGTATTTT. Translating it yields CASSYSYRDTDTQYF.